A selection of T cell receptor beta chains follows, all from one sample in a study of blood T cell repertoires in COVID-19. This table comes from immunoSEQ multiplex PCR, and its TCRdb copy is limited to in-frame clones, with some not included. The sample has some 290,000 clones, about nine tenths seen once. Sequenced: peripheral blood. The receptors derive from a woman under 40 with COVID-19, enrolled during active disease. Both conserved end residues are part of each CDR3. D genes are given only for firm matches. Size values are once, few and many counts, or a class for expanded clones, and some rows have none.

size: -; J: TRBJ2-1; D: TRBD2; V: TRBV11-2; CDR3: CASSLDRRSGASSYNEQFF
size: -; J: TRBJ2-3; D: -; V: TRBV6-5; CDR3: CASQGLSTDTQYF
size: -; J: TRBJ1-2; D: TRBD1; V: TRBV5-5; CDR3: CASSSPAGGYYGYTF
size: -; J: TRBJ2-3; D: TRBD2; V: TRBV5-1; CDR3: CASSPGTSATDTQYF
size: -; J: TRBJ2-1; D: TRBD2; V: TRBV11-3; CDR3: CASSLRAGGRDNEQFF
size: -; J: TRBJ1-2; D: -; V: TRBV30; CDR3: CAWSGGYGYTF
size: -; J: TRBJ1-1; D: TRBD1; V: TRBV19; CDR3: CASCQDRATEAFF
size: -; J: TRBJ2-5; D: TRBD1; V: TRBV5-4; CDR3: CASSLRTGAETQYF
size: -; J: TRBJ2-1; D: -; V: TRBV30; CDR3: CAWSVQLTAGNEQFF
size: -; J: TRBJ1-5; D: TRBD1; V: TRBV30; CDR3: CAWSGGGQGGVGQPQHF
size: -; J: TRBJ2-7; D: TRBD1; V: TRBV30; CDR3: CAYRDSPYEQYF
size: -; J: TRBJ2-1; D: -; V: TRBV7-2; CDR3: CASSFAGTAYNEQFF
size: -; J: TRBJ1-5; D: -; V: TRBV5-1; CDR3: CASSPQGYSNQPQHF
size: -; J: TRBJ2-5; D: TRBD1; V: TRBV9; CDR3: CASSGDRGLETQYF
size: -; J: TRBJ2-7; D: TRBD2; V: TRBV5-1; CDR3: CASSNTSGSSYEQYF
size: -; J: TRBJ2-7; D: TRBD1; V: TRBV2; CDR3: CATSSTGTEAYEQYF
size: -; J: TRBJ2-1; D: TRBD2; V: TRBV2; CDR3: CASTRGVGRGSIDEQFF
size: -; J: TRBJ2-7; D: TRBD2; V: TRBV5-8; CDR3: CASSTRTSRPYIEQYF
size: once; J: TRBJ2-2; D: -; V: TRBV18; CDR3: CASSPLRENTGELFF
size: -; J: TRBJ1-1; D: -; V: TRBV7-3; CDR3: CASSVTGNSEAFF
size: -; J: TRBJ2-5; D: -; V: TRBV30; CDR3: CAWSVQGVGTQYF
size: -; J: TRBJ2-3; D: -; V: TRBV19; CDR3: CASSSPGRSVDTQYF
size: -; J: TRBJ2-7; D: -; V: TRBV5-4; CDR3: CASSSTVDEQYF
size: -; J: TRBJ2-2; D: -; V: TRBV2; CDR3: CASRVRLVSAGELFF
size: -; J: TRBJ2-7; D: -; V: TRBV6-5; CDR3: CASSLGPSYEQYF
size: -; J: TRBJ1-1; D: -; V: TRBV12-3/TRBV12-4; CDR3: CASSLAFGTEAFF
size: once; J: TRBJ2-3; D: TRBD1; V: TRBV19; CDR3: CASSAGQVTDTQYF
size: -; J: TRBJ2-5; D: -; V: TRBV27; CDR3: CASRAGNEETQYF
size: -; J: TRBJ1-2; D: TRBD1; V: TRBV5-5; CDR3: CASSLAGQDHGYTF
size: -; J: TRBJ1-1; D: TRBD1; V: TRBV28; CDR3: CASSFFLTGEGTEAFF
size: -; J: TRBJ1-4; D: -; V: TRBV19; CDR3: CASSMRGGTRPEKLFF
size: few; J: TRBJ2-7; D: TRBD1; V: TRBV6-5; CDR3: CAIRTGAYSGEQYF
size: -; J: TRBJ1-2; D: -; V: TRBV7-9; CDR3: CASSLSLGEAYGYTF
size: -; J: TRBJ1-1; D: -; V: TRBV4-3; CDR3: CASSQGRGLMNTEAFF
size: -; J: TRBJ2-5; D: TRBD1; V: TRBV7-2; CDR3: CASSWGQGGETQYF
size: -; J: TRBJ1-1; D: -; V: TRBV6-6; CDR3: CATSLGRRNTEAFF
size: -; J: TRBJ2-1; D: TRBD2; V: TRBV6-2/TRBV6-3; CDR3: CASSESSGKSYNEQFF
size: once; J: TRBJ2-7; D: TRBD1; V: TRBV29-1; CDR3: CSVGQGTSYEQYF
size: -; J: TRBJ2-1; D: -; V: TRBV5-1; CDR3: CASSFSNNEQFF
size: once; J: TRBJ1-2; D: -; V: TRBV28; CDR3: CASSFQGHPGYTF